Listed below are T cell receptor beta chains from one sample, sequenced in a study of blood T cells in healthy people across ages. TCRdb used MiXCR to reprocess the 5' RACE reads, holding one entry per CDR3 protein. The profile shows 1.6 million or so distinct CDR3 sequences, about 32% of them singletons. The specimen was blood. These receptors were taken from a woman in her twenties or thirties in good health. Each CDR3 is given with its conserved first and last residue. Each record gives: V gene, clone size, D gene, J gene, CDR3 protein, CDR3 DNA. A D gene is named only where the DNA matches it firmly. Some rows mark clone size as missing; the rest say once, few, many or name a class of expanded clone.

V gene: TRBV12-3/TRBV12-4
clone size: .
D gene: TRBD1
J gene: TRBJ2-3
CDR3 protein: CASSGDSRTDTQYF
CDR3 DNA: TGTGCCAGCAGTGGGGACAGCCGCACAGATACGCAGTATTTT

V gene: TRBV20-1
clone size: few
D gene: .
J gene: TRBJ2-5
CDR3 protein: CSGTLDRMYFETQYF
CDR3 DNA: TGCAGTGGAACCCTCGACAGAATGTACTTTGAGACCCAGTACTTC

V gene: TRBV7-8
clone size: few
D gene: .
J gene: TRBJ2-1
CDR3 protein: CASSLVGMGMNEQFF
CDR3 DNA: TGTGCCAGCAGCTTAGTGGGGATGGGTATGAATGAGCAGTTCTTC

V gene: TRBV20-1
clone size: few
D gene: TRBD1
J gene: TRBJ2-7
CDR3 protein: CSAINRDRGYEQYF
CDR3 DNA: TGCAGTGCTATTAACCGGGACAGGGGCTACGAGCAGTACTTC

V gene: TRBV3-1
clone size: .
D gene: TRBD2
J gene: TRBJ2-1
CDR3 protein: CASSQVRGGLAGIEQFF
CDR3 DNA: TGTGCCAGCAGCCAAGTCCGGGGGGGACTAGCGGGGATTGAGCAGTTCTTC

V gene: TRBV28
clone size: .
D gene: .
J gene: TRBJ2-1
CDR3 protein: CAGRGGEQFF
CDR3 DNA: TGTGCCGGCAGGGGCGGTGAGCAGTTCTTC

V gene: TRBV7-9
clone size: few
D gene: .
J gene: TRBJ2-3
CDR3 protein: CASLRNGVGPTDTQYF
CDR3 DNA: TGTGCCAGCCTCAGGAACGGGGTCGGTCCCACAGATACGCAGTATTTT

V gene: TRBV11-2
clone size: once
D gene: TRBD2
J gene: TRBJ2-5
CDR3 protein: CASSLGGGLALKGTQYF
CDR3 DNA: TGTGCCAGCAGCTTAGGGGGGGGACTAGCGCTTAAGGGGACCCAGTACTTC

V gene: TRBV6-6
clone size: few
D gene: .
J gene: TRBJ2-1
CDR3 protein: CASSTTVTEQFF
CDR3 DNA: TGTGCCAGCAGCACGACAGTAACTGAGCAGTTCTTC

V gene: TRBV3-1
clone size: .
D gene: .
J gene: TRBJ1-1
CDR3 protein: CASSQDSGDKRAFF
CDR3 DNA: TGTGCCAGCAGCCAAGATTCCGGGGACAAGCGAGCTTTCTTT

V gene: TRBV4-1
clone size: .
D gene: .
J gene: TRBJ1-2
CDR3 protein: CASSQVGRNVYGYTF
CDR3 DNA: TGCGCCAGCAGCCAAGTGGGACGTAACGTCTATGGCTACACCTTC

V gene: TRBV5-1
clone size: few
D gene: .
J gene: TRBJ1-5
CDR3 protein: CASSVGGAGQPQHF
CDR3 DNA: TGCGCCAGCAGCGTTGGGGGGGCGGGCCAGCCCCAGCATTTT

V gene: TRBV20-1
clone size: many
D gene: .
J gene: TRBJ2-1
CDR3 protein: CSDNEQFF
CDR3 DNA: TGCAGTGACAATGAGCAGTTCTTC

V gene: TRBV6-5
clone size: .
D gene: .
J gene: TRBJ1-1
CDR3 protein: CASSYTGVNTEAFF
CDR3 DNA: TGTGCCAGCAGTTACACGGGGGTAAACACTGAAGCTTTCTTT

V gene: TRBV6-1
clone size: few
D gene: .
J gene: TRBJ1-3
CDR3 protein: CASIEGQGGDTIYF
CDR3 DNA: TGTGCCAGCATCGAGGGCCAGGGCGGAGACACCATATATTTT

V gene: TRBV29-1
clone size: .
D gene: TRBD1
J gene: TRBJ2-7
CDR3 protein: CSVVGAGGAQTATYEQYF
CDR3 DNA: TGCAGCGTCGTCGGGGCAGGGGGCGCCCAGACTGCTACCTACGAGCAGTACTTC